Below, 25 T cell receptor beta chains from the same sample are listed, as sequenced in a study of shared clonotypes between healthy human individuals. Data came from immunoSEQ multiplex PCR; TCRdb stores just in-frame clones and leaves some out. Of over a million clones in the sample, about 74% were seen once. The sequencing sample was made of memory CD4+ T cells sorted from blood. The subset: CD45RA-negative fraction. These receptors came from a man aged 18 to 35 in good health.

The rearrangement uses TRBV7-9 and TRBJ2-5; either TRBD1 or TRBD2 may fit D (6 bases each). In germline, CDR1 is SEHNR, CDR2 FQNEAQ (reference sequence). V was pared by 2 bases and J by 0 bases, with 16 bases between. The CDR3 has 17 amino acids. The CDR3 coding sequence is TGTGCCAGCAGCTTAAGGGGTAGGGGGGCCAACCAAGAGACCCAGTACTTC. It translates to CASSLRGRGANQETQYF.

The chain employs TRBV2 and TRBJ2-1; D is unresolved. The V gene's germline CDR1 is SNHLY and CDR2 FYNNEI. The CDR3 is 14 amino acids. The germline V and J ends were trimmed by 7 bases and 0 bases, with 10 bases remaining between them. In DNA form, the CDR3 reads TGTGCCAGCAAGGACCATAGCTCCTACAATGAGCAGTTCTTC. It yields the protein CASKDHSSYNEQFF.

This clone was seen only a few times. The chain has TRBV9 and TRBJ2-1; the D gene is possibly TRBD2 (5 bases). The CDR3 runs to 14 residues. Trimming removed 0 bases from V and 3 bases from J, with 7 bases in between. CDR1 and CDR2 (germline): SGDLS, YYNGEE. The CDR3 spells CASSVAGNYNEQFF. The CDR3, as DNA: TGTGCCAGCAGCGTAGCGGGAAACTACAATGAGCAGTTCTTC. Together with reference TRBV9 and TRBJ2-1, the CDR3 gives the full variable domain: DSGVTQTPKHLITATGQRVTLRCSPRSGDLSVYWYQQSLDQGLQFLIQYYNGEERAKGNILERFSAQQFPDLHSELNLSSLELGDSALYFCASSVAGNYNEQFFGPGTRLTVL.

J is TRBJ2-7 and V is TRBV2, with D possibly matching TRBD1 (5 bases). The CDR3 is 13 amino acids. Germline V gene sequence: CDR1 SNHLY, CDR2 FYNNEI. The V gene lost 7 bases and the J gene lost 2 bases, with 12 bases spanning the gap. DNA for the CDR3: TGTGCCAGCAATTTGGACACCGCCTACGAGCAGTACTTC. Encoded protein: CASNLDTAYEQYF.

Note on this clone: The sample holds other DNA sequences that translate to the same CDR3. The chain links TRBV9 to TRBJ2-7; 7 bases line up with TRBD1. CDR3 size: 12 residues. Looked up from germline, CDR1 is SGDLS and CDR2 is YYNGEE. Trimming at V came to 3 bases and at J to 6 bases, leaving 3 bases not matched to a gene. The CDR3 is CASSATGLEQYF. DNA for the CDR3: TGTGCCAGCAGCGCGACAGGGCTCGAGCAGTACTTC.

This clone was picked up a small number of times. V and J are TRBV4-1 and TRBJ1-1; 7 nucleotides line up with TRBD1. The germline V gene encodes CDR1 MGHRA and CDR2 YSYEKL. CDR3 length equals 12 residues. Trimming at V came to 3 bases and at J to 10 bases, leaving 5 bases not matched to a gene. CDR3 coding DNA: TGCGCCAGCAGCCAGGGACAGTCAGTAGCTTTCTTT. Its translation: CASSQGQSVAFF.

The V call is TRBV6-5, the J call TRBJ2-4, with D uncertain. V was clipped by 8 bases and J by 4 bases, with 12 bases between them. Germline values: CDR1 MNHEY, CDR2 SVGAGI. This CDR3 comprises 13 residues. Here the CDR3 reads CASGRAEKNIQYF. The CDR3 nucleotides are TGTGCCAGCGGACGGGCAGAGAAAAACATTCAGTACTTC.

This clone came up a few times. The V call is TRBV7-2, the J call TRBJ2-1; 10 bases line up with TRBD2. V gave up 1 base and J gave up 6 bases; unmatched junction bases: 3. The CDR3 length is 15 residues. Germline CDR1 is SGHTA and CDR2 is FQGNSA. The CDR3 is CASSLGGLASNEQFF. In nucleotides, the CDR3 is TGTGCCAGCAGCTTAGGGGGACTAGCGAGCAATGAGCAGTTCTTC.

J is TRBJ1-1 and V is TRBV28; 7 bases map to TRBD1. The ends lost 6 bases at V and 4 bases at J; junction bases unmatched: 11. Germline V gene data show CDR1 as MDHEN and CDR2 as SYDVKM. The CDR3 extends over 15 amino acids. Here the CDR3 reads CASSPPTGRATEAFF. CDR3 nucleotides: TGTGCCAGCAGCCCTCCGACAGGGAGGGCCACTGAAGCTTTCTTT.

Comment on this clone: The sample holds other DNA sequences that translate to the same CDR3. This chain joins TRBV18 and TRBJ2-7; tentatively, D is TRBD2 (6 bases). The germline V and J ends were trimmed by 1 base and 0 bases, with 7 bases remaining between them. This CDR3 is 14 amino acids long. The germline V gene encodes CDR1 KGHSH and CDR2 LQKENI. This chain's CDR3 is CASSPRGDSYEQYF. The DNA of the CDR3 is TGTGCCAGCTCACCACGCGGGGACTCCTACGAGCAGTACTTC. The whole variable domain, remainder taken from reference TRBV18 and TRBJ2-7, is NAGVMQNPRHLVRRRGQEARLRCSPMKGHSHVYWYRQLPEEGLKFMVYLQKENIIDESGMPKERFSAEFPKEGPSILRIQQVVRGDSAAYFCASSPRGDSYEQYFGPGTRLTVT.

This chain connects TRBV18 to TRBJ1-2; 8 bases map to TRBD1. Germline loops: CDR1 KGHSH, CDR2 LQKENI. The junction had 8 bases not matched to a gene; V was cut back by 3 bases and J by 8 bases. The CDR3 runs 14 residues. This chain's CDR3 is CASSPDRESRGYTF. The CDR3 DNA sequence: TGTGCCAGCTCACCGGACAGGGAATCTCGGGGCTACACCTTC.

The chain couples TRBV18 to TRBJ2-2; D is tentatively TRBD1 or TRBD2 (5 bases each). The germline gives CDR1 KGHSH, CDR2 LQKENI. The CDR3 is 15 amino acids. V lost 4 bases and J 5 bases, leaving 14 bases between the germline ends. The CDR3 region is CASSLSGTLTGELFF. In DNA, the CDR3 is TGTGCCAGCTCACTTTCCGGGACCCTTACCGGGGAGCTGTTTTTT.

With regard to this clone: The sample holds other DNA sequences that translate to the same CDR3. V is TRBV5-1 and J is TRBJ1-1, with no clear D. CDR1 and CDR2 (germline): SGHRS, YFSETQ. CDR3 length: 13 amino acids. The ends were cut back, 0 bases at V and 4 bases at J, with 7 bases in the middle. CDR3 in amino acids: CASSLAEGTEAFF. In DNA form, the CDR3 reads TGCGCCAGCAGCTTGGCCGAGGGCACTGAAGCTTTCTTT. The full variable domain, with the rest looked up from reference TRBV5-1 and TRBJ1-1, is KAGVTQTPRYLIKTRGQQVTLSCSPISGHRSVSWYQQTPGQGLQFLFEYFSETQRNKGNFPGRFSGRQFSNSRSEMNVSTLELGDSALYLCASSLAEGTEAFFGQGTRLTVV.

J is TRBJ1-2 and V is TRBV5-4; D call uncertain. V lost 3 bases to trimming and J lost 5 bases, with 17 bases between them. The germline V gene encodes CDR1 SGHNT and CDR2 YYREEE (reference sequence). CDR3 length equals 15 residues. The DNA of the CDR3 is TGTGCCAGCAGCTGGGATTCTGGCAGCGATTATGGCTACACCTTC. Protein sequence: CASSWDSGSDYGYTF. Combining the CDR3 with reference TRBV5-4 and TRBJ1-2 gives the whole variable domain ETGVTQSPTHLIKTRGQQVTLRCSSQSGHNTVSWYQQALGQGPQFIFQYYREEENGRGNFPPRFSGLQFPNYSSELNVNALELDDSALYLCASSWDSGSDYGYTFGSGTRLTVV.

This chain links TRBV11-2 with TRBJ2-2, with D perhaps given as TRBD1 or TRBD2 (6 bases each). Germline CDR1 SGHAT, CDR2 FQNNGV. The V end lost 5 bases, the J end lost 7 bases, and 14 bases lay between the germline ends. This CDR3 is 14 amino acids long. The CDR3 is CASSGGGPIGELFF. CDR3 in DNA: TGTGCCAGCAGCGGAGGGGGGCCCATCGGGGAGCTGTTTTTT.

V gene TRBV5-1 combines with J gene TRBJ2-7; 10 positions agree with TRBD1. The CDR3 extends over 15 amino acids. V shed 4 bases and J 2 bases; nucleotides not matched to a gene: 6. CDR1 and CDR2 from the germline V gene are SGHRS and YFSETQ. Written as DNA, the CDR3 is TGCGCCAGCAGCGGGGGACAGGGGATCCCCTACGAGCAGTACTTC. Its translation: CASSGGQGIPYEQYF.

This rearrangement joins TRBV29-1 to TRBJ2-3; the D gene is possibly TRBD2 (5 bases). Germline V lookup: CDR1 SQVTM, CDR2 ANQGSEA. V lost 6 bases, J lost 0 bases, and 13 bases lay in between. This CDR3 contains 14 residues. This chain's CDR3 is CSVLTGKSTDTQYF. In DNA form, the CDR3 reads TGCAGCGTCCTTACCGGGAAAAGCACAGATACGCAGTATTTT.

This clone was seen a handful of times. This rearrangement joins TRBV4-3 to TRBJ1-1; D is unresolved. V lost 0 bases and J lost 11, with 13 bases in between. The CDR3 is made up of 13 amino acids. The V gene's germline CDR1 is LGHNA and CDR2 YSLEER. Here the CDR3 DNA reads TGCGCCAGCAGCCAAGAGAGGTTCCTGGGGGCTTTCTTT. This sequence encodes CASSQERFLGAFF.

The CDR3 region is CASSDRPGTGPNQPQHF. CDR3 DNA: TGTGCCAGCAGTGACAGACCCGGGACAGGACCCAATCAGCCCCAGCATTTT. This sequence joins TRBV2 and TRBJ1-5, with 8 positions matching TRBD1. Per the germline V gene, CDR1 is SNHLY and CDR2 is FYNNEI. There are 17 residues in the CDR3. The ends lost 3 bases at V and 3 bases at J; junction bases unmatched: 10.

The rearrangement uses TRBV10-3 and TRBJ2-7, with TRBD2 matching 8 bases. In germline, CDR1 is ENHRY, CDR2 SYGVKD. The length of the CDR3 is 14 residues. Trimming cost V 8 bases and J 6 bases; bases outside gene matches: 12. This chain's CDR3 is CAISTGGLGSEQYF. Here the CDR3 DNA reads TGTGCCATCTCGACGGGGGGGTTAGGGAGCGAGCAGTACTTC.

V and J are TRBV7-2 and TRBJ2-1; 7 bases agree with TRBD2. CDR3 length: 15 amino acids. Germline V gene sequence: CDR1 SGHTA, CDR2 FQGNSA. Germline trimming cut 1 base from V and 5 bases from J; bases unmatched to any gene: 5. CDR3 in amino acids: CASSLEGGSNNEQFF. In DNA form, the CDR3 reads TGTGCCAGCAGCTTAGAGGGCGGGAGCAACAATGAGCAGTTCTTC.

The V call is TRBV30, the J call TRBJ1-2; D remains unclear. Per germline, CDR1 GTSNPN and CDR2 SVGIG (reference sequence). The CDR3 has 12 amino acids. Between the trimmed V and J ends, which lost 5 bases and 7 bases, there was a span of 14 bases. As DNA, the CDR3 is TGTGCCTGGCTACAAACTGGGTCTGGCTACACCTTC. This sequence encodes CAWLQTGSGYTF.

V gene TRBV28 combines with J gene TRBJ1-2; no firm D call. The CDR3 has 12 residues. V was pared by 3 bases and J by 4 bases, with 6 bases between. CDR1 and CDR2 from the germline V gene are MDHEN and SYDVKM. The CDR3, as DNA: TGTGCCAGCAGTTTCGAGGGCTATGGCTACACCTTC. This codes for CASSFEGYGYTF.

This clone was seen once. V is TRBV15 and J is TRBJ2-2; D is uncertain. V lost 6 bases and J lost 5, with 7 bases in between. The V gene's germline CDR1 is LNHNV and CDR2 YYDKDF (reference sequence). The CDR3 contains 12 residues. The CDR3 coding sequence is TGTGCCACCAGTAAGAGTACCGGGGAGCTGTTTTTT. This encodes CATSKSTGELFF.

The rearrangement joins TRBV10-3 to TRBJ1-4, with 7 bases aligning to TRBD1. Germline assignment: CDR1 ENHRY and CDR2 SYGVKD. This CDR3 has 13 residues. V lost 11 bases and J lost 3; bases outside the gene matches: 6. CDR3 residues: CAAQQGPNEKLFF. The CDR3 bases are TGTGCCGCCCAACAGGGGCCTAATGAAAAACTGTTTTTT.